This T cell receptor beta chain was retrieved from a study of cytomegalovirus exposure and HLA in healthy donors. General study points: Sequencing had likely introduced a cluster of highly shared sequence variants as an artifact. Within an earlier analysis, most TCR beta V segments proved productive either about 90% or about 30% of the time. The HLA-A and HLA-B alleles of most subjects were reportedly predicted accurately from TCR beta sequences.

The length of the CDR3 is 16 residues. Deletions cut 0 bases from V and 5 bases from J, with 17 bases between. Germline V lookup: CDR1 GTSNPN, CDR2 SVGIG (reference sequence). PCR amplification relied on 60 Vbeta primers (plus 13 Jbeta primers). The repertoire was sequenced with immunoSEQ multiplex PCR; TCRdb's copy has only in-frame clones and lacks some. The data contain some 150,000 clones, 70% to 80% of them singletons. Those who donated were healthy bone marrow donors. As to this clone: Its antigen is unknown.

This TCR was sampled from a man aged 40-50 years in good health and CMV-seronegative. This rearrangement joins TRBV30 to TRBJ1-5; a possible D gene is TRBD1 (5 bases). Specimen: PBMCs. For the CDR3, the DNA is TGTGCCTGGAGTGTACGCCTCAGGGCAGGGCATCAGCCCCAGCATTTT. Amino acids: CAWSVRLRAGHQPQHF.